A single sample gave rise to the 12 T cell receptor beta chains below, sequenced in a study of spatial heterogeneity in lung cancer (dated by TCRdb to the late 2010s). Overall study outcomes, separate from this receptor: A correlation was observed between the number of expanded intratumoral alpha and beta TCRs and the tumor nonsynonymous mutation count.

Libraries were prepared through 5' RACE. The sequencer was a NextSeq 500. Using fastp trimming at Q25 and MiXCR clonotype assembly, TCRdb reanalyzed the public sequencing data and kept in-frame beta chains. Each entry is one CDR3 protein sequence, shown with its most common DNA and genes. The sample profile shows 1,500 to 2,000 distinct CDR3 sequences; 5.2% of them were found once. Together, the top ten hold roughly 9% of the sample. What the time point label conveys for this sample: sample taken at primary tumor resection. Antigens for these TCRs are unknown. The source was lung tumor tissue, collected at surgery. These receptors all come from a male donor with early-stage non-small cell lung cancer.

The chain joins TRBV28 to TRBJ2-5; the D call may be TRBD1 or TRBD2 (5 bases each). The CDR3 covers 15 residues. Germline V gene sequence: CDR1 MDHEN, CDR2 SYDVKM. V was pared by 1 base and J by 1 base, with 10 bases between. In DNA form, the CDR3 reads TGTGCCAGCAGTTTATTGGGGGAGTTCCAAGAGACCCAGTACTTC. It codes for CASSLLGEFQETQYF.

This clonotype is labeled large. The rearrangement joins TRBV5-1 to TRBJ2-7; 8 bases match TRBD1. The CDR3 totals 16 residues. Germline lookup yields CDR1 SGHRS and CDR2 YFSETQ. With 4 bases clipped from V and 5 bases from J, the junction kept 14 bases outside the gene matches. Here the CDR3 reads CASSLTTGTGVHEQYF. In DNA form, the CDR3 reads TGCGCCAGCAGCCTAACCACCGGGACAGGAGTTCACGAGCAGTACTTC. The complete variable domain, with remaining parts taken from reference TRBV5-1 and TRBJ2-7, reads KAGVTQTPRYLIKTRGQQVTLSCSPISGHRSVSWYQQTPGQGLQFLFEYFSETQRNKGNFPGRFSGRQFSNSRSEMNVSTLELGDSALYLCASSLTTGTGVHEQYFGPGTRLTVT.

By share, this clonotype ranks as medium-sized (0.01 to 0.1%). The chain couples TRBV5-5 to TRBJ2-2, with 9 bases aligning to TRBD2. CDR1 SGHKS and CDR2 YYEKEE come from the germline V gene (reference sequence). The CDR3 has 16 residues. The V and J ends lost 4 bases and 4 bases, in that order; junction bases with no gene match: 8. The CDR3 DNA reads TGTGCCAGCAGCCGCCCTAGCGGGACGGGCACCGGGGAGCTGTTTTTT. Its translation is CASSRPSGTGTGELFF.

This clonotype is deemed medium-sized. This chain links TRBV5-1 with TRBJ2-5, with TRBD2 matching 7 bases. The germline CDR1 and CDR2 sequences are SGHRS and YFSETQ. The CDR3 length is 14 residues. V trimming: 2 bases; J trimming: 1 base; junction bases outside the gene matches: 2. Here the CDR3 reads CASSFLAGQETQYF. The CDR3 DNA reads TGCGCCAGCAGCTTCTTAGCGGGCCAAGAGACCCAGTACTTC.

This clonotype was observed at least ten times. The chain joins TRBV12-3 or TRBV12-4 to TRBJ1-1; a possible D gene is TRBD1 (5 bases). The V end was cut by 5 bases, the J end by 5 bases, with 15 bases between. This CDR3 spans 14 amino acids. CDR3 amino acids: CASSPQGVRTEAFF. DNA of the CDR3: TGTGCCAGCAGTCCCCAAGGGGTCAGAACTGAAGCTTTCTTT.

This clonotype is medium-sized (0.01 to 0.1%) in the sample. This chain joins TRBV7-2 and TRBJ2-2, with 7 positions matching TRBD1. CDR1 and CDR2 from the germline V gene are SGHTA and FQGNSA. The CDR3 loop spans 15 amino acids. The trim removed 5 bases at V and 1 base at J, leaving 4 bases unmatched. This CDR3 is CASSLDRLNTGELFF. CDR3 nucleotide sequence: TGTGCCAGCAGCCTGGACAGGCTGAACACCGGGGAGCTGTTTTTT.

This clonotype is termed medium-sized (0.01 to 0.1%). The V call is TRBV9, the J call TRBJ2-7, with D tentatively TRBD1 (5 bases). The CDR3 sequence is 14 residues long. Germline V lookup: CDR1 SGDLS, CDR2 YYNGEE. V dropped 4 bases and J dropped 2 bases, with 13 bases sitting between them. This CDR3 reads CASSLDSLAYEQYF. CDR3 nucleotide sequence: TGTGCCAGCAGCCTTGACAGCTTAGCCTACGAGCAGTACTTC.

The table lists this clonotype with many counts. The rearrangement joins TRBV9 to TRBJ2-2; a weak D match, TRBD1 (5 bases). V lost 3 bases and J lost 1, with 7 bases in between. The CDR3 is 14 amino acids. The germline V gene encodes CDR1 SGDLS and CDR2 YYNGEE. In DNA, the CDR3 is TGTGCCAGCAGCGCCGGACAGAACACCGGGGAGCTGTTTTTT. Its protein is CASSAGQNTGELFF.

This clonotype is labeled as medium-sized. The chain joins TRBV4-1 to TRBJ1-4, with D perhaps TRBD1 (6 bases). The CDR3 is made up of 16 amino acids. Germline CDR1 MGHRA, CDR2 YSYEKL. V was shortened by 0 bases and J by 7 bases, with 15 bases between the two germline ends. This chain's CDR3 is CASSQEQSGVGEKLFF. CDR3 nucleotide sequence: TGCGCCAGCAGCCAAGAACAGTCAGGGGTCGGTGAAAAACTGTTTTTT.

By sample share, this clonotype is medium-sized. The chain couples TRBV10-2 to TRBJ2-5; 8 nucleotides agree with TRBD2. There are 16 residues in the CDR3. V was clipped by 3 bases and J by 5 bases; unmatched bases: 11. Germline V gives CDR1 WSHSY, CDR2 SAAADI. The CDR3 coding sequence is TGCGCCAGCAGTGACCCCTTTCGGGGGGGGCGGGAGACCCAGTACTTC. Translated: CASSDPFRGGRETQYF.

By sample fraction, this clonotype is medium-sized (0.01 to 0.1%). CDR3: CASSYGTDSYNEQFF. Written as DNA, the CDR3 is TGTGCCAGCAGTTACGGGACAGACTCCTACAATGAGCAGTTCTTC. The genes are TRBV6-2 or TRBV6-3 and TRBJ2-1, with TRBD1 matching 7 bases. Germline CDR1 and CDR2: MNHEY and SVGEGT. This CDR3 has 15 residues. Unmatched junction bases numbered 1, after V lost 2 bases and J lost 0 bases.

This clonotype is medium-sized. The chain carries TRBV19 and TRBJ1-5; D unresolved. This CDR3 spans 12 amino acids. V was clipped by 6 bases and J by 2 bases, with 5 bases between them. In germline, CDR1 is LNHDA, CDR2 SQIVND (reference sequence). This CDR3 reads CASRGGNQPQHF. The DNA of the CDR3 is TGTGCCAGTAGGGGAGGCAATCAGCCCCAGCATTTT.